This section outlines one TCR beta chain sequence together with its context. This sample is part of a study of blood T cell repertoires in COVID-19. Germline-derived CDR1 and CDR2 are LGHDT and YNNKEL (reference sequence). Trimming stripped 4 bases from V and 9 bases from J, with 16 bases between. CDR3 length equals 13 residues. Only in-frame clones appear in the TCRdb table, and some are missing; sequencing was by immunoSEQ multiplex PCR. The sample has 150,000 or so clones, roughly 85% seen once. This TCR was sampled from a human donor with acute or convalescent COVID-19. The donor label of this sample is uncertain. The rearrangement links TRBV3-1 (or the pseudogene TRBV3-2) to TRBJ2-7, with D tentatively TRBD1 (5 bases). Sequenced: peripheral blood. The DNA of the CDR3 is TGTGCCAGCAGCCTCCGGCAGGGTTCCGGGCAGTACTTC. Translated, it gives CASSLRQGSGQYF.